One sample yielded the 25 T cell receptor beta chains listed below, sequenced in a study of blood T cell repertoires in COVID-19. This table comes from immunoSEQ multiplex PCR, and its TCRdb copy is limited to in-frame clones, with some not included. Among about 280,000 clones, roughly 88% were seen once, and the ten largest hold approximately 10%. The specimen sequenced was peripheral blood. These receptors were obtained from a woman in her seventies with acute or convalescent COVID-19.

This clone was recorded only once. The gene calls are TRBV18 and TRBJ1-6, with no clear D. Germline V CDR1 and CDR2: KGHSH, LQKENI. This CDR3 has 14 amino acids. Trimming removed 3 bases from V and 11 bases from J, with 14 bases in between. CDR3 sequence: CASSPEWLRTPLHF. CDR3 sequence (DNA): TGTGCCAGCTCACCGGAATGGTTGAGGACACCCCTCCACTTT.

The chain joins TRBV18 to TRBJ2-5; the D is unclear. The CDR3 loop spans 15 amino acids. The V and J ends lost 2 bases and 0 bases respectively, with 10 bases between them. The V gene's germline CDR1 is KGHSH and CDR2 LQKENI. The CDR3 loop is CASSPWALDQETQYF. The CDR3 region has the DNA TGTGCCAGCTCACCATGGGCCCTCGACCAAGAGACCCAGTACTTC.

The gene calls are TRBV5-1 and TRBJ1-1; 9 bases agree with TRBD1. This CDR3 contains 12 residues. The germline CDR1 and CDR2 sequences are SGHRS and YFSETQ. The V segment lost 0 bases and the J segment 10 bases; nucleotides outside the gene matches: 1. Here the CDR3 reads CASSLDRGRAFF. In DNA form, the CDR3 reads TGCGCCAGCAGCTTGGACAGGGGGCGAGCTTTCTTT. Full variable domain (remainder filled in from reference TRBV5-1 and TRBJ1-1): KAGVTQTPRYLIKTRGQQVTLSCSPISGHRSVSWYQQTPGQGLQFLFEYFSETQRNKGNFPGRFSGRQFSNSRSEMNVSTLELGDSALYLCASSLDRGRAFFGQGTRLTVV.

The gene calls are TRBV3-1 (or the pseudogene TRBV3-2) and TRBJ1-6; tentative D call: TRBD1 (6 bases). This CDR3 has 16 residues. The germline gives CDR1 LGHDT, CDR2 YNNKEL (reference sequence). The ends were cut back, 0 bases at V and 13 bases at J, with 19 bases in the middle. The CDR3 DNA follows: TGTGCCAGCAGCCAAGAAGGGGGGGGCGCGGGGAGGCCCCTCCACTTT. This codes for CASSQEGGGAGRPLHF.

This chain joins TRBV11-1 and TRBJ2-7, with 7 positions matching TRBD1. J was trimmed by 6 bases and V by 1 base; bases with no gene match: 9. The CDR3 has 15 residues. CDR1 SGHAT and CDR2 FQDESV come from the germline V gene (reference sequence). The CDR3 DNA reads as TGTGCCAGCAGCTTAGAAGGGACAGCGAGATCCGAGCAGTACTTC. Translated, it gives CASSLEGTARSEQYF.

The CDR3 protein is CASSARGGIGNQPQHF. Written as DNA, the CDR3 is TGTGCCAGCAGTGCCCGCGGGGGGATCGGCAATCAGCCCCAGCATTTT. V gene TRBV2 combines with J gene TRBJ1-5, with D maybe TRBD1 (5 bases). Germline V CDR1 and CDR2: SNHLY, FYNNEI. There are 16 residues in the CDR3. Trimming pared 4 bases from V and 2 bases from J, leaving 15 bases between.

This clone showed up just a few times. For the CDR3, the DNA is TGTGCCAGCAGCTCTCGACAGGGGAACTATGGCTACACCTTC. Translation: CASSSRQGNYGYTF. The chain is built from TRBV3-1 (or the pseudogene TRBV3-2) and TRBJ1-2, with TRBD1 matching 8 bases. Germline assignment: CDR1 LGHDT and CDR2 YNNKEL (reference sequence). The CDR3 has 14 residues. V lost 5 bases to trimming and J lost 2 bases; unmatched junction nucleotides: 4.

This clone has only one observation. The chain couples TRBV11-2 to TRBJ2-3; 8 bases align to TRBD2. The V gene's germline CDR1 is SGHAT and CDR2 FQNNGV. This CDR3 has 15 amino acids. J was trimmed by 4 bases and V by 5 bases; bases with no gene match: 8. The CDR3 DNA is TGTGCCAGCAGCAGGCGGGGGGCCCGGGCAGATACGCAGTATTTT. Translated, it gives CASSRRGARADTQYF. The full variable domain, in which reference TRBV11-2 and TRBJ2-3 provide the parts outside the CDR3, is EAGVAQSPRYKIIEKRQSVAFWCNPISGHATLYWYQQILGQGPKLLIQFQNNGVVDDSQLPKDRFSAERLKGVDSTLKIQPAKLEDSAVYLCASSRRGARADTQYFGPGTRLTVL.

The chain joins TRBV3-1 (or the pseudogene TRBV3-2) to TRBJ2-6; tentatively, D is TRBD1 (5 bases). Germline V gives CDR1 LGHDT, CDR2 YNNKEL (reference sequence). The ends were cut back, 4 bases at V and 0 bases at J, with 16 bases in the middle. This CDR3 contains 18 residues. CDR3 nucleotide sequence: TGTGCCAGCAGCCCCCAATCAGGGCCGCTCTCTGGGGCCAACGTCCTGACTTTC. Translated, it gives CASSPQSGPLSGANVLTF.

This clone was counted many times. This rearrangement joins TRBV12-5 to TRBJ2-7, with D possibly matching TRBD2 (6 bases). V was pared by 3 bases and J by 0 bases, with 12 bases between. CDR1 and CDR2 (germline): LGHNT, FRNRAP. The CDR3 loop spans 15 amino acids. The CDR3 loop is CASGLGGLRSYEQYF. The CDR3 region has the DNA TGTGCTAGTGGTTTAGGAGGGTTACGCTCCTACGAGCAGTACTTC.

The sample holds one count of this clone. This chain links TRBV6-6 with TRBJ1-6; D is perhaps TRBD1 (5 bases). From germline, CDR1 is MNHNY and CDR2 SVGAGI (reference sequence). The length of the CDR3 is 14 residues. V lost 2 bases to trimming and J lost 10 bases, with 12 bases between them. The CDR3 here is CASSYAGSGSPLHF. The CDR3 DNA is TGTGCCAGCAGTTACGCAGGGTCAGGATCACCCCTCCACTTT.

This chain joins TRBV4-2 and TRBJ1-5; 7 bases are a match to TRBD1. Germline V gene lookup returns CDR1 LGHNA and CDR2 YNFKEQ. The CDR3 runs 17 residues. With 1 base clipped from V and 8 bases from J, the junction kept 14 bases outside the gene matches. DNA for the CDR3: TGTGCCAGCAGCCAAGGGGTCGGCAGGGGGAATTATGAGCCCCAGCATTTT. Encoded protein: CASSQGVGRGNYEPQHF.

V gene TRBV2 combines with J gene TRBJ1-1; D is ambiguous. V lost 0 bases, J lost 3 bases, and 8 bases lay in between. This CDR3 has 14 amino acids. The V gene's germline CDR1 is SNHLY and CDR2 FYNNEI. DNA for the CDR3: TGTGCCAGCAGTGAAGCGCGTGCTGACACTGAAGCTTTCTTT. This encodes CASSEARADTEAFF.

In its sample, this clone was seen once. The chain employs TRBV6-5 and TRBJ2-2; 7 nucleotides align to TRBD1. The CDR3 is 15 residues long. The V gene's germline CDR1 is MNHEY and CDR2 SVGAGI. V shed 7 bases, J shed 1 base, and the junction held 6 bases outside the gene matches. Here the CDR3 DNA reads TGTGCCAGCACTAGAGGGGGCCTGAACACCGGGGAGCTGTTTTTT. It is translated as CASTRGGLNTGELFF.

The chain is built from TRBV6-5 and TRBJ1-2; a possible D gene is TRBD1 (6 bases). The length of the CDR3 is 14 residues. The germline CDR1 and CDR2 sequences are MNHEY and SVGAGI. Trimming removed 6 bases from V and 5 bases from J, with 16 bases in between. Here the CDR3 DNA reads TGTGCCAGCAGATCCGGCCAGGGGATATATGGCTACACCTTC. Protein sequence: CASRSGQGIYGYTF.

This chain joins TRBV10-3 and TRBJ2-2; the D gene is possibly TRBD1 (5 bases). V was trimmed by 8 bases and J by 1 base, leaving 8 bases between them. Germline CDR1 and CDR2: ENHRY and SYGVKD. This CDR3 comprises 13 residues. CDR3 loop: CAISQGNTGELFF. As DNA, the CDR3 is TGTGCCATCTCGCAGGGGAACACCGGGGAGCTGTTTTTT.

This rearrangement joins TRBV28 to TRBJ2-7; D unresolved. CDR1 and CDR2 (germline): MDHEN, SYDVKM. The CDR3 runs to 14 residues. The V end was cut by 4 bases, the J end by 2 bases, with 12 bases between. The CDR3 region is CASSSGSLTYEQYF. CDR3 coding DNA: TGTGCCAGCAGTTCCGGGTCTCTAACCTACGAGCAGTACTTC.

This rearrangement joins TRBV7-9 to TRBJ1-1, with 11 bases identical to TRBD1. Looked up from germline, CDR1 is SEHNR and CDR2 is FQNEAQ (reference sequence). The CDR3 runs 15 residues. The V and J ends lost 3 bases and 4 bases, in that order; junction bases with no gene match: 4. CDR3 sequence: CASSLGQGGSTEAFF. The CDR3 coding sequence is TGTGCCAGCAGCTTGGGACAGGGGGGTTCCACTGAAGCTTTCTTT.

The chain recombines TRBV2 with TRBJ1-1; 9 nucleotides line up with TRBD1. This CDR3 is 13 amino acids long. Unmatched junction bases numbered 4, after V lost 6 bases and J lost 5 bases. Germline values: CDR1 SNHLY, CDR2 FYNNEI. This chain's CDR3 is CASRGQGLTEAFF. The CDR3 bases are TGTGCCAGCAGGGGACAGGGACTGACTGAAGCTTTCTTT.

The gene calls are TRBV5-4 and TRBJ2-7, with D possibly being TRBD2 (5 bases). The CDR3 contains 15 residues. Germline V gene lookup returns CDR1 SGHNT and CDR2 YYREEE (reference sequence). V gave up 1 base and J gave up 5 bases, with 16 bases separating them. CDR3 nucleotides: TGTGCCAGCAGCTTGCTCGGGGTTCGTAGCCACGAGCAGTACTTC. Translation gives CASSLLGVRSHEQYF.

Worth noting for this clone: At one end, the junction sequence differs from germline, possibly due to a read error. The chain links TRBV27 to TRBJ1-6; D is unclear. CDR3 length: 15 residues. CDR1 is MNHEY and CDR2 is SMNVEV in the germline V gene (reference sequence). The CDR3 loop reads CASSLSSSYNSPLHF. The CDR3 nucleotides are TGTGCCAGCAGTCTATCCAGCTCCTATAATTCACCCCTCCACTTT.

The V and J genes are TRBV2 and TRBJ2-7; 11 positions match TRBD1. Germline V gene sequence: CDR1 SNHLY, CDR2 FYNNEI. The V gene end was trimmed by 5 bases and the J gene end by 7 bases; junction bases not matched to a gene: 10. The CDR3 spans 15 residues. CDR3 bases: TGTGCCAGCAGTCCATGGACAGGGGGCGGAGATGAGCAGTACTTC. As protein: CASSPWTGGGDEQYF.

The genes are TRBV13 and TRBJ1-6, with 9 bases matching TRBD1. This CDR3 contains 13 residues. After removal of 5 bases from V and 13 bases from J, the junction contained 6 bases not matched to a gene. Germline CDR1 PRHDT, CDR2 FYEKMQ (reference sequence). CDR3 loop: CASSPDRGSPLHF. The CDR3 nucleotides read TGTGCCAGCAGCCCGGACAGGGGATCGCCCCTCCACTTT.

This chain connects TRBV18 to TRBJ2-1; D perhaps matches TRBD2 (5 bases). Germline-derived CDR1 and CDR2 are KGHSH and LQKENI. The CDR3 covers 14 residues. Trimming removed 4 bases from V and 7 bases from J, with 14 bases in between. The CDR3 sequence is CASSLTGYSNEQFF. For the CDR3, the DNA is TGTGCCAGCTCACTGACGGGGTACTCTAATGAGCAGTTCTTC.

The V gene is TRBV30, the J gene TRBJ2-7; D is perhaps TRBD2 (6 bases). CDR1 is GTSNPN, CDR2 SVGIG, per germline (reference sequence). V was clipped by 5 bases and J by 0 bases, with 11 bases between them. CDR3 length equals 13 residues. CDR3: CAWGTHSSYEQYF. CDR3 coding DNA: TGTGCCTGGGGGACTCATAGCTCCTACGAGCAGTACTTC.